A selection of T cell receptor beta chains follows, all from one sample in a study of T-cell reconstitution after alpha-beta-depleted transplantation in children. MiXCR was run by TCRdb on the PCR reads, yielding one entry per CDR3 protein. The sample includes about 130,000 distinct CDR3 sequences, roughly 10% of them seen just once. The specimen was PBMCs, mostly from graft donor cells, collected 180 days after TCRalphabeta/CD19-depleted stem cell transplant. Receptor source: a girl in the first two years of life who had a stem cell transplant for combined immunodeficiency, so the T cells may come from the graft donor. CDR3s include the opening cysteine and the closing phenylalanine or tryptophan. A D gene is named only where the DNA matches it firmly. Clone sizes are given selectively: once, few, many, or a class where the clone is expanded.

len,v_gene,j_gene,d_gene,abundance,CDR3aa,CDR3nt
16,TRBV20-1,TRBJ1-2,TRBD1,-,CSAQPGGQNSLYGYTF,TGCAGTGCTCAACCCGGGGGACAGAATTCCCTCTATGGCTACACCTTC
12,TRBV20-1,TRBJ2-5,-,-,CSTTTAQETQYF,TGCAGTACTACGACGGCCCAAGAGACCCAGTACTTC
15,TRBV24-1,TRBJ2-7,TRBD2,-,CATSDVLADPYEQYF,TGTGCCACCAGTGATGTTCTAGCGGACCCCTACGAGCAGTACTTC
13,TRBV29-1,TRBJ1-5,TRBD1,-,CSASAGGGQPQHF,TGCAGCGCTTCTGCAGGGGGTGGTCAGCCCCAGCATTTT
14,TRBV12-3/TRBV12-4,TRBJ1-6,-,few,CASSSGTWNSPLHF,TGTGCCAGCAGTTCCGGGACATGGAATTCACCCCTCCACTTT
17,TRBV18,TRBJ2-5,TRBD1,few,CASSPWSTGGSQETQYF,TGTGCCAGCTCACCATGGTCTACAGGGGGCTCCCAAGAGACCCAGTACTTC
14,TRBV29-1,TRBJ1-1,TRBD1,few,CSATGDLKGTEAFF,TGCAGCGCCACAGGGGATCTGAAAGGCACTGAAGCTTTCTTT
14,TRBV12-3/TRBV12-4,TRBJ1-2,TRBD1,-,CASSPGQGAGGYTF,TGTGCCAGCAGTCCGGGACAGGGGGCGGGAGGCTACACCTTC
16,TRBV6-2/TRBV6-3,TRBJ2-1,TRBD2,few,CASSLELAGIYNEQFF,TGTGCCAGCAGCCTGGAGTTAGCGGGAATCTACAATGAGCAGTTCTTC
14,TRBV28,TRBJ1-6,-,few,CASPLTGKDSPLHF,TGTGCCAGCCCTCTTACAGGGAAGGATTCACCCCTCCACTTT
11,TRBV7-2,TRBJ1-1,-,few,CASGGTPEAFF,TGTGCCAGCGGCGGGACTCCGGAAGCTTTCTTT
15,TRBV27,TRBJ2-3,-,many,CASSLGSRRADTQYF,TGTGCCAGCAGTTTAGGAAGTAGGAGGGCAGATACGCAGTATTTT
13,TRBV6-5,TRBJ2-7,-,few,CASTSGAGYEQYF,TGTGCCAGCACATCGGGGGCCGGGTACGAGCAGTACTTC
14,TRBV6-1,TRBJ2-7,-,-,CASSERADLYEQYF,TGTGCCAGCAGTGAGCGGGCAGACCTTTACGAGCAGTACTTC
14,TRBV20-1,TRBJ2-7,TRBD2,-,CSASSGRDFYEQYF,TGCAGTGCTAGTAGCGGGAGGGATTTCTACGAGCAGTACTTC
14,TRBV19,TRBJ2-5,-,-,CASSIWGSIETQYF,TGTGCCAGTAGTATTTGGGGCTCGATAGAGACCCAGTACTTC
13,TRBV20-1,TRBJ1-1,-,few,CSAKRGVDTEAFF,TGCAGTGCCAAGAGAGGGGTGGACACTGAAGCTTTCTTT
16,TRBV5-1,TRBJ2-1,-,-,CASREGYSQSRHEQFF,TGCGCCAGCAGGGAGGGATACTCACAGTCGCGGCATGAGCAGTTCTTC
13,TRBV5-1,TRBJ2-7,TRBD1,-,CASVGQGAYEQYF,TGCGCCAGCGTGGGACAGGGGGCTTACGAGCAGTACTTC
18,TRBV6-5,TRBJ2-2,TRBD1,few,CASSYWGPGGANTGELFF,TGTGCCAGCAGTTACTGGGGCCCAGGGGGCGCGAACACCGGGGAGCTGTTTTTT
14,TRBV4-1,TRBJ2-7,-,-,CASSQVRSSYEQYF,TGCGCCAGCAGCCAAGTCAGGAGCTCCTACGAGCAGTACTTC
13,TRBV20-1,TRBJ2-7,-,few,CSARAETGYAQYF,TGCAGTGCTAGAGCCGAGACTGGATACGCGCAGTACTTC
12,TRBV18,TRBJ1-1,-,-,CASSPGAAEAFF,TGTGCCAGCTCACCAGGGGCCGCTGAAGCTTTCTTT
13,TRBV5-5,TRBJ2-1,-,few,CASSSPGSPEQFF,TGTGCCAGCAGCTCTCCCGGGAGCCCGGAGCAGTTCTTC
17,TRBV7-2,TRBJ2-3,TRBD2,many,CASSLMSFSGSTDTQYF,TGTGCCAGCAGCTTAATGAGTTTTAGCGGGAGTACAGATACGCAGTATTTT
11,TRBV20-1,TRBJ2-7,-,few,CSVRLPKGQYF,TGCAGTGTCCGGCTCCCTAAGGGGCAGTACTTC
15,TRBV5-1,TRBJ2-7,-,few,CASSLRGNLSYEQYF,TGCGCCAGCAGCTTGAGGGGAAATCTCTCCTACGAGCAGTACTTC
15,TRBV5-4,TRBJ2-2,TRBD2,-,CASSSGVPNTGELFF,TGTGCCAGCAGCAGCGGGGTCCCGAACACCGGGGAGCTGTTTTTT
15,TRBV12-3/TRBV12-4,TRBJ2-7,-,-,CASSLTDNLSYEQYF,TGTGCCAGCAGTTTAACGGACAACCTATCCTACGAGCAGTACTTC
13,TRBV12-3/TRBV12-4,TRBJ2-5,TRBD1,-,CASRDRGRETQYF,TGTGCCAGCAGGGACAGGGGGCGGGAGACCCAGTACTTC
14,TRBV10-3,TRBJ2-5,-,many,CATQGGAGVETQYF,TGTGCCACACAGGGGGGCGCGGGGGTCGAGACCCAGTACTTC
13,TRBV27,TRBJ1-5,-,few,CASSLSGGQPQHF,TGTGCCAGCAGTTTATCGGGGGGCCAGCCCCAGCATTTT
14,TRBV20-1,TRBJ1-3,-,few,CSARGTTSGNTIYF,TGCAGTGCTAGGGGGACAACCTCTGGAAACACCATATATTTT
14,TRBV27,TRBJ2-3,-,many,CASSLTGWSDTQYF,TGTGCCAGCAGTTTAACAGGGTGGTCAGATACGCAGTATTTT
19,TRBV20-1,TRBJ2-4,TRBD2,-,CSARVPGTSLKLAKNIQYF,TGCAGTGCTAGAGTTCCCGGGACTAGCCTAAAGTTAGCCAAAAACATTCAGTACTTC
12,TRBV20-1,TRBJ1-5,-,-,CSASRSNQPQHF,TGCAGTGCTAGCCGAAGCAATCAGCCCCAGCATTTT
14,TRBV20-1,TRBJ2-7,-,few,CSARDFGSSYEQYF,TGCAGTGCTAGAGATTTTGGTTCCTCCTACGAGCAGTACTTC
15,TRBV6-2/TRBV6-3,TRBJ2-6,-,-,CASSYGTSGANVLTF,TGTGCCAGCAGTTACGGGACCTCTGGGGCCAACGTCCTGACTTTC
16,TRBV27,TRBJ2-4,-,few,CASSDRRRDPKNIQYF,TGTGCCAGCAGCGACAGGCGGCGGGACCCCAAGAACATTCAGTACTTC
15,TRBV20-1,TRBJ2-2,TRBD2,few,CSARREGQGTGELFF,TGCAGTGCTAGACGGGAGGGCCAGGGCACCGGGGAGCTGTTTTTT
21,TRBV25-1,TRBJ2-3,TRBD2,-,CASSGPFQGASTSGRADTQYF,TGTGCCAGCAGTGGTCCCTTTCAGGGGGCGTCTACTAGCGGGAGAGCAGATACGCAGTATTTT
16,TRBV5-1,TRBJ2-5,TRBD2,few,CASSLWSLASQETQYF,TGCGCCAGCAGCTTGTGGTCACTAGCGTCACAAGAGACCCAGTACTTC
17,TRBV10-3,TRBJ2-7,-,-,CAISESTGPSSSYEQYF,TGTGCCATCAGTGAGTCGACCGGGCCGAGCTCCAGCTACGAGCAGTACTTC
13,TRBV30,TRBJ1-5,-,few,CAWSVQGSQPQHF,TGTGCCTGGAGTGTCCAGGGCTCTCAGCCCCAGCATTTT
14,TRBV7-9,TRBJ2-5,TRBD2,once,CASSKESGTKTQYF,TGTGCCAGCAGCAAAGAGAGCGGGACGAAGACCCAGTACTTC
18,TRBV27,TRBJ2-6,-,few,CASSHSTVQLSGANVLTF,TGTGCCAGCAGTCACTCGACAGTGCAACTCTCTGGGGCCAACGTCCTGACTTTC
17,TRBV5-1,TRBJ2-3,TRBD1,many,CASSLALGQGGPDTQYF,TGCGCCAGCAGCTTGGCCTTAGGACAGGGAGGTCCAGATACGCAGTATTTT
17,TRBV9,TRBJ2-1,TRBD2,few,CASSVGLAGEPYNEQFF,TGTGCCAGCAGCGTAGGGCTAGCGGGGGAACCCTACAATGAGCAGTTCTTC
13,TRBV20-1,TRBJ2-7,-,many,CSAPRQGSYEQYF,TGCAGTGCCCCTCGCCAGGGTTCCTACGAGCAGTACTTC
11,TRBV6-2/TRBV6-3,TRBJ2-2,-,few,CASRVGGELFF,TGTGCCAGCAGGGTAGGCGGGGAGCTGTTTTTT